This T cell receptor beta chain was sequenced during a study of blood T cell repertoires in COVID-19. Study-wide background: Material from acute and convalescent COVID-19 was sourced from the United States, Italy and Spain. T cells, B-cell-depleted T cells, or PBMCs supplied cDNA or gDNA.

Per the study methods: The authors estimated nucleated cell counts from reference gene primer amplification. Profiling relied on immunoSEQ multiplex PCR, and the TCRdb table lists in-frame clones only, not all of them. V, J and clone size derive from that table, while D and trimming were established from the DNA sequence. The sample records some 300,000 clones, around 87% being singletons. V shed 6 bases, J shed 9 bases, and the junction held 9 bases outside the gene matches. The CDR3 has 14 amino acids. Germline V CDR1 and CDR2: WSHSY, SAAADI. V gene TRBV10-2 combines with J gene TRBJ1-5, with 9 bases lining up with TRBD1. This clonotype was obtained from a man aged 18 to 35 with active or convalescent COVID-19. The sample was peripheral blood. The CDR3 is CASRLNRGQGPQHF. The CDR3 DNA reads as TGCGCCAGCAGACTGAACAGGGGGCAGGGGCCCCAGCATTTT.